This TCR beta chain was captured in a study of tumor-infiltrating lymphocytes in oesophageal squamous cell carcinoma. There are 11 residues in the CDR3. Trimming cost V 4 bases and J 6 bases, with 3 bases left between them. One entry per CDR3 protein, called by TCRdb with MiXCR from the PCR reads. The sample lists about 11,000 distinct CDR3 sequences; under 60% were seen once. Sample: esophageal tumor tissue. J is TRBJ2-2 and V is TRBV12-3 or TRBV12-4, with unresolved D. The clonotype was recovered from a male donor with esophageal squamous cell carcinoma. CDR3 nucleotides: TGTGCCAGCAGTTATGCCGGGGAGCTGTTTTTT. Its translation: CASSYAGELFF.